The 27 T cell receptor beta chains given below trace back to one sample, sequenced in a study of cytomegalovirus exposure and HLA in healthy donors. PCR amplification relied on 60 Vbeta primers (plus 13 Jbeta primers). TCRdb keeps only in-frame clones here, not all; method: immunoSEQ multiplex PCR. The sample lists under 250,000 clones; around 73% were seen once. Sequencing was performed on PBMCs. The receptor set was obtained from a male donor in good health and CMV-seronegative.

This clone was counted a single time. CDR3 in DNA: TGTGCTAGTGGTTTGGTACGGGGTGGGGAAAAAACCCAGTACTTC. This encodes CASGLVRGGEKTQYF. The rearrangement links TRBV12-5 to TRBJ2-5; possibly TRBD2 for D (5 bases). The CDR3 spans 15 residues. Trimming removed 0 bases from V and 8 bases from J, with 16 bases in between. Germline CDR1 is LGHNT and CDR2 is FRNRAP.

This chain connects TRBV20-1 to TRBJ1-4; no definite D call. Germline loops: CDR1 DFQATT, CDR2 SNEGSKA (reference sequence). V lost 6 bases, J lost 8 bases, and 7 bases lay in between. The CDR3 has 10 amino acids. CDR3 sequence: CSAVLEKLFF. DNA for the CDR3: TGCAGTGCGGTACTCGAAAAACTGTTTTTT.

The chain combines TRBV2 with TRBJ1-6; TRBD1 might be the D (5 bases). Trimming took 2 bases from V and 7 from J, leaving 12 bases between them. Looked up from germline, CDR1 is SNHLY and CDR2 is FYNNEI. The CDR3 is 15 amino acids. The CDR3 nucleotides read TGTGCCAGCAGTGAACAGGGACTAACCAATTCACCCCTCCACTTT. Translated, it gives CASSEQGLTNSPLHF.

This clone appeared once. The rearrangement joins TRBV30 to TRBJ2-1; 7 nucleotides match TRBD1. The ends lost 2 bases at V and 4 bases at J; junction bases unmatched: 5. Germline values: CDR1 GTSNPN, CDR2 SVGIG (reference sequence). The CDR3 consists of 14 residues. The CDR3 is CAWSTPDRYNEQFF. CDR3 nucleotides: TGTGCCTGGAGTACCCCGGACAGGTACAATGAGCAGTTCTTC.

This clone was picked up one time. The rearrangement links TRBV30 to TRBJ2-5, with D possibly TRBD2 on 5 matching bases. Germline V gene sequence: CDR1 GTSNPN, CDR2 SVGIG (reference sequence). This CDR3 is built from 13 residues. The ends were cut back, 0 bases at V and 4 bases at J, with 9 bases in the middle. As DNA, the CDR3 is TGTGCCTGGAGTGTGGGGAGTGGAGAGACCCAGTACTTC. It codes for CAWSVGSGETQYF.

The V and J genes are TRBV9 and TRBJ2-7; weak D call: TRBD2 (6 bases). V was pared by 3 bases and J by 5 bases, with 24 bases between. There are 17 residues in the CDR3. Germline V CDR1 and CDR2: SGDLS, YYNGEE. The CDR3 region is CASSAGEGTVVSDEQYF. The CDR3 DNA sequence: TGTGCCAGCAGCGCGGGAGAGGGTACTGTTGTAAGTGACGAGCAGTACTTC.

The CDR3 DNA reads as TGCAGCTTAGCTAGCGGGAGGTTCTACAATGAGCAGTTCTTC. It is translated as CSLASGRFYNEQFF. The rearrangement links TRBV29-1 to TRBJ2-1; 11 nucleotides match TRBD2. J lost 3 bases, V lost 8 bases, and 6 bases had no gene match. The germline V gene encodes CDR1 SQVTM and CDR2 ANQGSEA. The CDR3 sequence is 14 residues long.

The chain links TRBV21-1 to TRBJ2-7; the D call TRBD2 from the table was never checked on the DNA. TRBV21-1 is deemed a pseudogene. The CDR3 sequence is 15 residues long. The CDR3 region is CARRSKGGASYEQYF. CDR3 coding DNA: TGTGCCAGACGTAGTAAAGGCGGGGCCTCCTACGAGCAGTACTTC.

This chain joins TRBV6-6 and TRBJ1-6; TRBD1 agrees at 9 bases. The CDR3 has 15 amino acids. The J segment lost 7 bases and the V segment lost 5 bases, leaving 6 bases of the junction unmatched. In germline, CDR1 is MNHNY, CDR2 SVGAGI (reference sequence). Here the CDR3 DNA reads TGTGCCAGCAGTACACAGGGGGCTAGAAATTCACCCCTCCACTTT. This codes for CASSTQGARNSPLHF.

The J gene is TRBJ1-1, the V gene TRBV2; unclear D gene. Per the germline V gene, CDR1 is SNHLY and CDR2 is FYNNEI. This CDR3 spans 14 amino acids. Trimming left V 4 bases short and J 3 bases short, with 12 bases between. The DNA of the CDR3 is TGTGCCAGCAGTGGGGTTTGGGGAGACACTGAAGCTTTCTTT. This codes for CASSGVWGDTEAFF. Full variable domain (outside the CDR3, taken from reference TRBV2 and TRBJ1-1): EPEVTQTPSHQVTQMGQEVILRCVPISNHLYFYWYRQILGQKVEFLVSFYNNEISEKSEIFDDQFSVERPDGSNFTLKIRSTKLEDSAMYFCASSGVWGDTEAFFGQGTRLTVV.

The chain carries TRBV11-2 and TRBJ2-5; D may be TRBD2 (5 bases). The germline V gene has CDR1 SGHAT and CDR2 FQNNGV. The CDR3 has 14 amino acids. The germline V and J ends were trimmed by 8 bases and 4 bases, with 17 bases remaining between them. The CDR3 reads CASQELAYGETQYF. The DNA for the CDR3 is TGTGCCAGCCAGGAGCTAGCTTATGGAGAGACCCAGTACTTC. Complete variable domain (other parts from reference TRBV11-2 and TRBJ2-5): EAGVAQSPRYKIIEKRQSVAFWCNPISGHATLYWYQQILGQGPKLLIQFQNNGVVDDSQLPKDRFSAERLKGVDSTLKIQPAKLEDSAVYLCASQELAYGETQYFGPGTRLLVL.

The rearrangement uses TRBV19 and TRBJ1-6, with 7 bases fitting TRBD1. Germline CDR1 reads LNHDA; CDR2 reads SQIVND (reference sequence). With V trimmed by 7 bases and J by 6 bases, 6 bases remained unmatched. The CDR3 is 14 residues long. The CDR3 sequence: CASKQGGGNSPLHF. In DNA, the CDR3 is TGTGCCAGTAAGCAAGGGGGCGGTAATTCACCCCTCCACTTT.

CDR3 loop: CSVGPTGLAGGPDTQYF. In DNA, the CDR3 is TGCAGCGTAGGCCCAACCGGACTAGCGGGAGGACCAGATACGCAGTATTTT. This rearrangement joins TRBV29-1 to TRBJ2-3, with 14 bases fitting TRBD2. V was clipped by 6 bases and J by 4 bases; unmatched bases: 12. The CDR3 length is 17 residues. Germline CDR1 SQVTM, CDR2 ANQGSEA.

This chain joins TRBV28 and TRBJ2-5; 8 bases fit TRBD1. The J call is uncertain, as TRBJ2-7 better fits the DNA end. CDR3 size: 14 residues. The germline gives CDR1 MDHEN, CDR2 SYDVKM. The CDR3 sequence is CASSPGQGSYEQYF. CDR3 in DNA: TGTGCCAGCAGCCCAGGACAGGGCTCCTACGAGCAGTACTTC.

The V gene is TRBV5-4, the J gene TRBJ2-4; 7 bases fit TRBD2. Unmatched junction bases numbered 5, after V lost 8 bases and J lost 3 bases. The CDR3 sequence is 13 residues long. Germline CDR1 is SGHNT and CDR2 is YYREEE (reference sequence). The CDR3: CASSSSGKNIQYF. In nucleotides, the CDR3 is TGTGCCAGTAGTTCTAGCGGCAAAAACATTCAGTACTTC.

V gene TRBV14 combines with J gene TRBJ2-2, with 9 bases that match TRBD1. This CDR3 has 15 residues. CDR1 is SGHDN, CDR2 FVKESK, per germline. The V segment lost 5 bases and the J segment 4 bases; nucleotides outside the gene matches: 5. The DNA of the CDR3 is TGTGCCAGCAGCAACGACAGGGGGAGCACCGGGGAGCTGTTTTTT. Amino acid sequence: CASSNDRGSTGELFF.

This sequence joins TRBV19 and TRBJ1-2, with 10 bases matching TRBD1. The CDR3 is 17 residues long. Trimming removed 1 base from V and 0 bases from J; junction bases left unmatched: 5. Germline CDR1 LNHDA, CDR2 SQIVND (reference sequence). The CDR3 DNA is TGTGCCAGTAGTATAGCCGGGACAGGGGCGACTAACTATGGCTACACCTTC. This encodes CASSIAGTGATNYGYTF.

CDR3 sequence (DNA): TGCAGCGTTCTCCGGGACAGTAATGAAAAACTGTTTTTT. Protein sequence: CSVLRDSNEKLFF. This chain links TRBV29-1 with TRBJ1-4; TRBD1 agrees at 7 bases. With V trimmed by 5 bases and J by 4 bases, 4 bases remained unmatched. Per the germline V gene, CDR1 is SQVTM and CDR2 is ANQGSEA. This CDR3 contains 13 residues.

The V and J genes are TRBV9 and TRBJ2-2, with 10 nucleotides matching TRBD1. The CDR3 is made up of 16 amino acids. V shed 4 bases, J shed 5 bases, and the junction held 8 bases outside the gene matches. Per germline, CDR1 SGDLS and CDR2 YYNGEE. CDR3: CASSPRGQGGTGELFF. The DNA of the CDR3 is TGTGCCAGCAGCCCCCGCGGACAGGGGGGAACCGGGGAGCTGTTTTTT.

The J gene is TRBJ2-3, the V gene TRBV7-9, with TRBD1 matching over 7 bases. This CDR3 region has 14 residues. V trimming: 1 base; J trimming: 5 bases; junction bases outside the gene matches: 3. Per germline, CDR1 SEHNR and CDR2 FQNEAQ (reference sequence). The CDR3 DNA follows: TGTGCCAGCAGCTTAGTACAGGGGATAGATACGCAGTATTTT. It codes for CASSLVQGIDTQYF.

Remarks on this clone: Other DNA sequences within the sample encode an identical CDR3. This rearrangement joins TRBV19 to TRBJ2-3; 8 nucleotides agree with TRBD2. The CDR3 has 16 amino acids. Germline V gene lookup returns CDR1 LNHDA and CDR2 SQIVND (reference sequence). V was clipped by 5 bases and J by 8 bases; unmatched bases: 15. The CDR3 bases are TGTGCCAGTAGTCTTGACCGGGTAGCGGGGCAGGGTACGCAGTATTTT. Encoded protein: CASSLDRVAGQGTQYF.

As DNA, the CDR3 is TGTGCCAGCAGCGTAGGTGCAGGGTTGGGCAATCAGCCCCAGCATTTT. Translating gives CASSVGAGLGNQPQHF. The gene calls are TRBV9 and TRBJ1-5; perhaps TRBD1 as D (5 bases). The CDR3 extends over 16 amino acids. Germline CDR1 is SGDLS and CDR2 is YYNGEE. The germline V and J ends were trimmed by 0 bases and 2 bases, with 12 bases remaining between them. Together with reference TRBV9 and TRBJ1-5, the CDR3 gives the full variable domain: DSGVTQTPKHLITATGQRVTLRCSPRSGDLSVYWYQQSLDQGLQFLIQYYNGEERAKGNILERFSAQQFPDLHSELNLSSLELGDSALYFCASSVGAGLGNQPQHFGDGTRLSIL.

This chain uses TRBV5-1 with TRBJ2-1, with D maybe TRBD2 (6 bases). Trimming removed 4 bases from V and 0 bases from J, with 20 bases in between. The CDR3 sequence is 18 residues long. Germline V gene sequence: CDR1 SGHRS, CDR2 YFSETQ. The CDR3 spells CASSPEGRRGISYNEQFF. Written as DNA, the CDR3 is TGCGCCAGCAGCCCGGAGGGACGGAGGGGAATCTCCTACAATGAGCAGTTCTTC. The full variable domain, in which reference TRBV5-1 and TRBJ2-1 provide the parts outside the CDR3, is KAGVTQTPRYLIKTRGQQVTLSCSPISGHRSVSWYQQTPGQGLQFLFEYFSETQRNKGNFPGRFSGRQFSNSRSEMNVSTLELGDSALYLCASSPEGRRGISYNEQFFGPGTRLTVL.

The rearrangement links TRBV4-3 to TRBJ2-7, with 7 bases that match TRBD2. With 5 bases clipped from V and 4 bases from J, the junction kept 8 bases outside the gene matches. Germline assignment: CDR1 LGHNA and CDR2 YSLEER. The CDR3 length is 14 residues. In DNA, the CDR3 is TGCGCCAGCAGCGCGTCGGAGCGGGGTTACGAGCAGTACTTC. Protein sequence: CASSASERGYEQYF.

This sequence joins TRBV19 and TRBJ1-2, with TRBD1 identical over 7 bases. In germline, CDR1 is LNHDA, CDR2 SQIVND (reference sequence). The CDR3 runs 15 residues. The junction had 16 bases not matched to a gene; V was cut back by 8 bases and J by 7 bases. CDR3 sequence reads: CASAPMDRYWGGYTF. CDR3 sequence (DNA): TGTGCCAGTGCCCCCATGGACAGGTATTGGGGTGGCTACACCTTC.

CDR3 DNA sequence: TGTGCCAGAAGCTCCCCGACAGGTTACACTGAAGCTTTCTTT. Protein product: CARSSPTGYTEAFF. This chain uses TRBV5-3 with TRBJ1-1; a weak D match, TRBD1 (6 bases). TRBV5-3 is annotated as an ORF whose role is uncertain. The CDR3 spans 14 residues. V was cut by 3 bases and J by 3 bases, with 12 bases left in between.

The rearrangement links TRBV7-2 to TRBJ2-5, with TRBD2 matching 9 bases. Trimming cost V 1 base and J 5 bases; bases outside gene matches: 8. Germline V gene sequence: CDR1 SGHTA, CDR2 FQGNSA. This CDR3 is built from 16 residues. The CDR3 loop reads CASSLVSGLAGETQYF. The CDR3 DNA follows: TGTGCCAGCAGCTTAGTATCGGGACTAGCCGGGGAGACCCAGTACTTC. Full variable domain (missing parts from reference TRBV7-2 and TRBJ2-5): GAGVSQSPSNKVTEKGKDVELRCDPISGHTALYWYRQSLGQGLEFLIYFQGNSAPDKSGLPSDRFSAERTGGSVSTLTIQRTQQEDSAVYLCASSLVSGLAGETQYFGPGTRLLVL.